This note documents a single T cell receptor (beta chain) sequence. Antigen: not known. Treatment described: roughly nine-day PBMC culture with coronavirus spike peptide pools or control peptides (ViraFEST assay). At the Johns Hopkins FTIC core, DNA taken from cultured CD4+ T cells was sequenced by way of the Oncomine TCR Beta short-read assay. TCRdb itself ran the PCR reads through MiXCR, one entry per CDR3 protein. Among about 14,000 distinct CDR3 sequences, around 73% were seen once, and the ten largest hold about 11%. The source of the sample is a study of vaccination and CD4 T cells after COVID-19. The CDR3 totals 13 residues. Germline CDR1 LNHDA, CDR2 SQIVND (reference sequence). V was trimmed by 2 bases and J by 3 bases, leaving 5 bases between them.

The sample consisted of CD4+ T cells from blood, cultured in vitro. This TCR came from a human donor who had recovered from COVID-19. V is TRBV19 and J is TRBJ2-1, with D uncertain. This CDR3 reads CASSIPGYNEQFF. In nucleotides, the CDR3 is TGTGCCAGTAGTATACCGGGCTACAATGAGCAGTTCTTC. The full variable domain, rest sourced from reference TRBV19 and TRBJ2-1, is DGGITQSPKYLFRKEGQNVTLSCEQNLNHDAMYWYRQDPGQGLRLIYYSQIVNDFQKGDIAEGYSVSREKKESFPLTVTSAQKNPTAFYLCASSIPGYNEQFFGPGTRLTVL.